This TCR beta chain was captured in a study of T cells after yellow fever vaccination. Germline V gene lookup returns CDR1 DFQATT and CDR2 SNEGSKA (reference sequence). This CDR3 has 13 residues. Between the trimmed V and J ends, which lost 5 bases and 5 bases, there was a span of 16 bases. This clonotype was counted a few times. Its antigen is not identified. Study-level results: Abundant clonotypes from the bulk population could have been carried over as contaminants into FACS-sorted repertoires.

TCR cDNA, made by 5'RACE template switching, carried an added universal primer site and UMIs. Using its own MiXCR run on the 5' RACE reads, TCRdb lists one record per CDR3 protein. This sample yields 500,000 to 650,000 distinct CDR3 sequences, of which roughly 12% are seen a single time; around 14% belongs to the top ten. The receptor was isolated from a man aged 25 to 45 who received the YFV17D yellow fever vaccine. V and J are TRBV20-1 and TRBJ2-7; tentatively, D is TRBD1 (6 bases). The sequenced sample was PBMCs, obtained on the day of the yellow fever booster vaccination. The CDR3 DNA is TGCAGTGCTCCCAGACAGGACTTTAACGAGCAGTACTTC. It specifies CSAPRQDFNEQYF.